This T cell receptor beta chain originates from a study of Ad26.COV2.S vaccination and SARS-CoV-2 variants. Overall study: Intramuscular Ad26.COV2.S at 5x10^10 or 1x10^11 viral particles.

Repertoires were generated with immunoSEQ multiplex PCR, while TCRdb's copy carries only in-frame clones and drops some. Among some 500,000 clones listed, nearly 90% were seen once. This clone was picked up many times. Its antigen is currently unknown. Specified treatment: 15 to 20 received Ad26.COV2.S at low or high dose, single or two shots; about five received placebo; per-sample allocation not given. Following the first vaccine or placebo injection, samples were taken on day 63. V was shortened by 2 bases and J by 6 bases, with 9 bases between the two germline ends. The CDR3 has 13 amino acids. Germline lookup yields CDR1 KGHSH and CDR2 LQKENI. Study-wide findings and caveats: After vaccination, reports described spike-specific CD8+ and CD4+ T cell responses as showing substantial breadth.

Source: peripheral blood, taken in a trial of Ad26.COV2.S vaccine versus placebo. The origin of this receptor is a person between 18 and 65 years old who received the Ad26.COV2.S COVID-19 vaccine or a placebo. The chain carries TRBV18 and TRBJ2-3; D is perhaps TRBD1 (5 bases). CDR3 DNA: TGTGCCAGCTCACCATTCCCAGGGGATACGCAGTATTTT. It specifies CASSPFPGDTQYF.